The 12 T cell receptor beta chains below were found in one sample sequenced in a study of T cell clones after liver transplantation. Profiling relied on immunoSEQ multiplex PCR, and the TCRdb table lists in-frame clones only, not all of them. This sample has nearly 45,000 clones, with about 82% found just once. The specimen was CD4+ T cells from blood, collected 24 months after liver transplant. These receptors originate from a human patient who received a liver transplant. The T cells may partly be graft donor cells.

This chain joins TRBV5-8 and TRBJ2-3; 14 bases line up with TRBD2. Germline V gene sequence: CDR1 SGHTS, CDR2 YDEGEE. Germline trimming cut 4 bases from V and 5 bases from J; bases unmatched to any gene: 6. This CDR3 is built from 16 residues. The CDR3 nucleotides read TGTGCCAGCAGCGGCGGGACTAGCGGGAGTGTAGATACGCAGTATTTT. The encoded protein is CASSGGTSGSVDTQYF. The whole variable domain, remainder taken from reference TRBV5-8 and TRBJ2-3, is EAGVTQSPTHLIKTRGQQATLRCSPISGHTSVYWYQQALGLGLQFLLWYDEGEERNRGNFPPRFSGRQFPNYSSELNVNALELEDSALYLCASSGGTSGSVDTQYFGPGTRLTVL.

In this sample, this clone turned up a few times. The chain couples TRBV11-2 to TRBJ2-7; maybe TRBD2 (8 bases). The CDR3 is 14 amino acids. From germline, CDR1 is SGHAT and CDR2 FQNNGV. V dropped 7 bases and J dropped 6 bases, with 19 bases sitting between them. DNA of the CDR3: TGTGCCAGCACCCGAACACAGGGGACTAGCGAGCAGTACTTC. Amino acids: CASTRTQGTSEQYF.

The V gene is TRBV7-2, the J gene TRBJ2-2; no firm D call. The germline gives CDR1 SGHTA, CDR2 FQGNSA. The germline V and J ends were trimmed by 5 bases and 5 bases, with 12 bases remaining between them. The CDR3 has 14 residues. Written as DNA, the CDR3 is TGTGCCAGCAGCCGTCTCCCACGGACCGGGGAGCTGTTTTTT. This translates into CASSRLPRTGELFF.

The rearrangement joins TRBV5-1 to TRBJ1-5, with D possibly matching TRBD1 (6 bases). Germline CDR1 and CDR2: SGHRS and YFSETQ. This CDR3 has 15 amino acids. V dropped 5 bases and J dropped 2 bases, with 14 bases sitting between them. The CDR3 DNA sequence: TGCGCCAGCAGTTACGGGGGCGCGGGCAATCAGCCCCAGCATTTT. Protein product: CASSYGGAGNQPQHF.

The chain has TRBV18 and TRBJ1-2; D gene ambiguous. The germline V gene encodes CDR1 KGHSH and CDR2 LQKENI. This CDR3 is built from 14 residues. The V gene lost 4 bases and the J gene lost 1 base, with 10 bases spanning the gap. CDR3 loop: CASSRAEINYGYTF. The CDR3 DNA sequence: TGTGCCAGCTCACGGGCCGAGATTAACTATGGCTACACCTTC.

This clone was seen only a few times. The rearrangement uses TRBV19 and TRBJ1-1, with D perhaps TRBD1 (6 bases). The CDR3 runs to 12 residues. The germline gives CDR1 LNHDA, CDR2 SQIVND (reference sequence). Trimming stripped 4 bases from V and 9 bases from J, with 12 bases between. CDR3 residues: CASSSLGAQAFF. The DNA of the CDR3 is TGTGCCAGTAGTAGTTTGGGGGCGCAAGCTTTCTTT.

This clone was observed a single time. The J gene is TRBJ1-1, the V gene TRBV10-3; D ambiguous. Germline V lookup: CDR1 ENHRY, CDR2 SYGVKD. The CDR3 totals 16 residues. V lost 5 bases, J lost 2 bases, and 18 bases lay in between. The CDR3 sequence is CAISFSYTVSNTEAFF. The CDR3 DNA reads TGTGCCATCAGTTTCTCATACACTGTATCTAACACTGAAGCTTTCTTT.

The chain combines TRBV11-2 with TRBJ2-7; perhaps TRBD1 as D (5 bases). The V gene lost 3 bases and the J gene lost 3 bases, with 15 bases spanning the gap. This CDR3 comprises 15 residues. Germline CDR1 is SGHAT and CDR2 is FQNNGV. The CDR3 loop reads CASSFLRQGGYEQYF. The CDR3 DNA reads TGTGCCAGCAGCTTTCTTCGCCAGGGCGGCTACGAGCAGTACTTC.

V usage is TRBV19 and J usage is TRBJ1-2, with D hard to call. V gave up 5 bases and J gave up 5 bases, with 15 bases separating them. The germline CDR1 and CDR2 sequences are LNHDA and SQIVND (reference sequence). CDR3 size: 14 residues. CDR3 protein: CASSPGASPYGYTF. DNA for the CDR3: TGTGCCAGTAGTCCAGGAGCTAGCCCTTATGGCTACACCTTC.

This rearrangement joins TRBV18 to TRBJ2-2; 7 nucleotides line up with TRBD2. Unmatched junction bases numbered 11, after V lost 3 bases and J lost 4 bases. The CDR3 length is 17 residues. Germline values: CDR1 KGHSH, CDR2 LQKENI. The CDR3 sequence: CASSPFLMTSSTGELFF. The DNA of the CDR3 is TGTGCCAGCTCACCCTTCTTGATGACTAGCAGCACCGGGGAGCTGTTTTTT.

The chain carries TRBV5-4 and TRBJ2-7, with 8 bases aligning to TRBD1. The V and J ends lost 3 bases and 5 bases, in that order; junction bases with no gene match: 4. CDR1 is SGHNT and CDR2 is YYREEE in the germline V gene (reference sequence). The CDR3 has 13 residues. The CDR3 spells CASSWTGINEQYF. The CDR3 region has the DNA TGTGCCAGCAGCTGGACAGGGATTAACGAGCAGTACTTC.

CDR3 region: CASSVMGGYSGNTIYF. The CDR3 coding sequence is TGTGCCAGCAGCGTGATGGGCGGCTACTCTGGAAACACCATATATTTT. The V and J genes are TRBV9 and TRBJ1-3; D is ambiguous. The CDR3 has 16 amino acids. Germline V lookup: CDR1 SGDLS, CDR2 YYNGEE. Trimming stripped 2 bases from V and 0 bases from J, with 12 bases between.